Below are 21 T cell receptor beta chains sequenced from a single sample in a study of T cell responses to AZD1222 COVID-19 vaccine. Assay: immunoSEQ multiplex PCR; the TCRdb copy retains only in-frame clones and omits some. The sample holds around 81,000 clones, approximately 90% seen once. The sequenced sample was peripheral blood, obtained 28 days after the second AZD1222 dose. These receptors came from an adult who received the AZD1222 COVID-19 vaccine.

V is TRBV14 and J is TRBJ1-1, with D perhaps TRBD1 (5 bases). V gave up 2 bases and J gave up 3 bases, with 7 bases separating them. This CDR3 comprises 13 residues. In germline, CDR1 is SGHDN, CDR2 FVKESK. The CDR3 DNA reads as TGTGCCAGCAGCCAATGGACATACACTGAAGCTTTCTTT. Residues: CASSQWTYTEAFF.

The chain carries TRBV19 and TRBJ2-1; D is ambiguous. Per the germline V gene, CDR1 is LNHDA and CDR2 is SQIVND (reference sequence). CDR3 size: 16 residues. V shed 2 bases and J shed 0 bases, with 11 bases lying between them. CDR3 nucleotide sequence: TGTGCCAGTAGTATAAAACCCCCAAACTCCTACAATGAGCAGTTCTTC. It yields the protein CASSIKPPNSYNEQFF.

In its sample, this clone was seen a few times. The chain joins TRBV6-5 to TRBJ2-2; 7 nucleotides agree with TRBD2. CDR1 is MNHEY, CDR2 SVGAGI, per germline. With V trimmed by 6 bases and J by 0 bases, 4 bases remained unmatched. This CDR3 is 15 amino acids long. CDR3 region: CASRRAGTNTGELFF. In nucleotides, the CDR3 is TGTGCCAGCAGAAGAGCGGGAACGAACACCGGGGAGCTGTTTTTT.

The gene calls are TRBV5-6 and TRBJ2-7; 7 nucleotides line up with TRBD2. CDR3 length equals 15 residues. The germline V gene encodes CDR1 SGHDT and CDR2 YYEEEE. The junction had 5 bases not matched to a gene; V was cut back by 0 bases and J by 2 bases. The CDR3 is CASSLGLAAAYEQYF. CDR3 DNA sequence: TGTGCCAGCAGCTTGGGGCTAGCGGCAGCCTACGAGCAGTACTTC.

In its sample, this clone was seen once. CDR3 loop: CASSLGTSGREQYF. DNA for the CDR3: TGCGCCAGCAGCTTAGGGACTAGCGGACGCGAGCAGTACTTC. The chain links TRBV5-1 to TRBJ2-7, with 11 bases aligning to TRBD2. The germline CDR1 and CDR2 sequences are SGHRS and YFSETQ. Trimming took 2 bases from V and 6 from J; bases not matched to a gene: 4. The CDR3 totals 14 residues.

The table lists this clone with a count of one. V and J are TRBV18 and TRBJ1-4; D call uncertain. Trimming removed 0 bases at V and 5 bases at J, with 7 bases between. CDR1 and CDR2 (germline): KGHSH, LQKENI. The CDR3 consists of 14 residues. The CDR3: CASSPPMANEKLFF. In DNA, the CDR3 is TGTGCCAGCTCACCACCGATGGCCAATGAAAAACTGTTTTTT.

The chain combines TRBV2 with TRBJ2-1, with 9 bases lining up with TRBD1. Looked up from germline, CDR1 is SNHLY and CDR2 is FYNNEI. The ends lost 7 bases at V and 6 bases at J; junction bases unmatched: 4. The CDR3 is 13 amino acids. CDR3 nucleotides: TGTGCCAGCAAACAGGGGGCAAGCAATGAGCAGTTCTTC. It is translated as CASKQGASNEQFF.

The chain has TRBV3-1 (or the pseudogene TRBV3-2) and TRBJ2-5; D unresolved. CDR3 size: 13 residues. CDR1 and CDR2 (germline): LGHDT, YNNKEL (reference sequence). V lost 5 bases and J 1 base, leaving 8 bases between the germline ends. CDR3 sequence reads: CASSIKGQETQYF. The CDR3 DNA reads TGTGCCAGCAGCATAAAGGGCCAAGAGACCCAGTACTTC.

This clone was observed once. The chain has TRBV11-3 and TRBJ1-3; D is possibly TRBD1 (5 bases). The CDR3 spans 14 residues. Germline lookup yields CDR1 SGHNT and CDR2 YENEEA. The ends were cut back, 1 base at V and 8 bases at J, with 12 bases in the middle. CDR3 region: CASSLGTSGDTIYF. The DNA of the CDR3 is TGTGCCAGCAGCTTAGGAACGTCGGGGGACACCATATATTTT. The full variable domain, rest sourced from reference TRBV11-3 and TRBJ1-3, is EAGVVQSPRYKIIEKKQPVAFWCNPISGHNTLYWYLQNLGQGPELLIRYENEEAVDDSQLPKDRFSAERLKGVDSTLKIQPAELGDSAVYLCASSLGTSGDTIYFGEGSWLTVV.

This chain joins TRBV5-1 and TRBJ2-2; 10 bases are shared with TRBD2. J lost 7 bases, V lost 4 bases, and 10 bases had no gene match. The CDR3 consists of 16 residues. Looked up from germline, CDR1 is SGHRS and CDR2 is YFSETQ. The CDR3 region has the DNA TGCGCCAGCAGCGGAGCTAGCGGGAGAGCGAACGGGGAGCTGTTTTTT. Its translation: CASSGASGRANGELFF.

In this sample, this clone turned up once. The chain is built from TRBV11-1 and TRBJ2-1; D perhaps matches TRBD2 (6 bases). The CDR3 length is 15 residues. V was trimmed by 6 bases and J by 6 bases, leaving 18 bases between them. Germline-derived CDR1 and CDR2 are SGHAT and FQDESV (reference sequence). This CDR3 is CASSSGPGAGNEQFF. CDR3 DNA: TGTGCCAGCAGTTCCGGGCCGGGAGCGGGCAATGAGCAGTTCTTC.

The chain carries TRBV19 and TRBJ1-4; a weak D match, TRBD1 (5 bases). Germline V gene lookup returns CDR1 LNHDA and CDR2 SQIVND (reference sequence). This CDR3 region has 15 residues. Trimming took 7 bases from V and 7 from J, leaving 19 bases between them. In DNA form, the CDR3 reads TGTGCCAGTACCCTCCCTGGTGGGGGAGGTGAAAAACTGTTTTTT. This encodes CASTLPGGGGEKLFF. Variable domain in full (rest from reference TRBV19 and TRBJ1-4): DGGITQSPKYLFRKEGQNVTLSCEQNLNHDAMYWYRQDPGQGLRLIYYSQIVNDFQKGDIAEGYSVSREKKESFPLTVTSAQKNPTAFYLCASTLPGGGGEKLFFGSGTQLSVL.

The genes are TRBV27 and TRBJ2-2, with 14 bases matching TRBD2. The germline V gene encodes CDR1 MNHEY and CDR2 SMNVEV (reference sequence). The CDR3 contains 18 residues. Trimming cost V 5 bases and J 1 base; bases outside gene matches: 6. The CDR3 coding sequence is TGTGCCAGCAGTGCCCGACTAGCGGGAGGGAGGAACACCGGGGAGCTGTTTTTT. Translation gives CASSARLAGGRNTGELFF.

This clone has just one count. J is TRBJ1-6 and V is TRBV5-5; D gene unclear. Germline CDR1 reads SGHKS; CDR2 reads YYEKEE (reference sequence). The CDR3 sequence is 15 residues long. The ends were cut back, 0 bases at V and 9 bases at J, with 13 bases in the middle. CDR3 sequence: CASSLVPSPGSPLHF. CDR3 bases: TGTGCCAGCAGCTTGGTTCCCTCTCCGGGTTCACCCCTCCACTTT. Variable domain in full (rest from reference TRBV5-5 and TRBJ1-6): DAGVTQSPTHLIKTRGQQVTLRCSPISGHKSVSWYQQVLGQGPQFIFQYYEKEERGRGNFPDRFSARQFPNYSSELNVNALLLGDSALYLCASSLVPSPGSPLHFGNGTRLTVT.

The chain carries TRBV14 and TRBJ2-7; D unclear. Trimming took off 4 bases at V and 2 bases at J, with 12 bases between the two ends. There are 14 residues in the CDR3. Looked up from germline, CDR1 is SGHDN and CDR2 is FVKESK. Here the CDR3 DNA reads TGTGCCAGCAGCCCTTGGGCGGCCCCCTACGAGCAGTACTTC. Protein: CASSPWAAPYEQYF. The variable domain in full, with the rest retrieved from reference TRBV14 and TRBJ2-7, is EAGVTQFPSHSVIEKGQTVTLRCDPISGHDNLYWYRRVMGKEIKFLLHFVKESKQDESGMPNNRFLAERTGGTYSTLKVQPAELEDSGVYFCASSPWAAPYEQYFGPGTRLTVT.

The chain links TRBV18 to TRBJ2-7; D is ambiguous. The germline V and J ends were trimmed by 0 bases and 2 bases, with 11 bases remaining between them. This CDR3 contains 15 residues. Germline V lookup: CDR1 KGHSH, CDR2 LQKENI. CDR3 loop: CASSPPGGATYEQYF. The CDR3 DNA reads TGTGCCAGCTCACCACCCGGTGGAGCTACCTACGAGCAGTACTTC.

The sample holds one count of this clone. The genes are TRBV5-6 and TRBJ1-3, with a weak D call TRBD1 (6 bases). The CDR3 extends over 14 amino acids. The germline V and J ends were trimmed by 4 bases and 0 bases, with 8 bases remaining between them. Germline assignment: CDR1 SGHDT and CDR2 YYEEEE. The DNA of the CDR3 is TGTGCCAGCAGCCCGGGACACTCTGGAAACACCATATATTTT. Amino acids: CASSPGHSGNTIYF.

This chain uses TRBV28 with TRBJ1-3; TRBD1 might be the D (5 bases). Looked up from germline, CDR1 is MDHEN and CDR2 is SYDVKM. The V end was cut by 3 bases, the J end by 6 bases, with 9 bases between. The CDR3 spans 13 residues. In nucleotides, the CDR3 is TGTGCCAGCAGTTTCAGGGTCCAAAACACCATATATTTT. Amino acids: CASSFRVQNTIYF.

V and J are TRBV21-1 and TRBJ2-3; no check of the table's D call, TRBD2, against the DNA was made. TRBV21-1 is given as a pseudogene. The CDR3 is 16 amino acids. The CDR3 DNA reads as TGTGCCAGCAGCAAACTCTTGCGGGAGTGCAAAGATACGCAGTATTTT. Its protein product is CASSKLLRECKDTQYF.

The genes are TRBV30 and TRBJ1-5; 7 nucleotides align to TRBD1. The trim removed 1 base at V and 3 bases at J, leaving 6 bases unmatched. The CDR3 runs to 15 residues. The germline gives CDR1 GTSNPN, CDR2 SVGIG (reference sequence). Here the CDR3 reads CAWSGTGAPNQPQHF. The CDR3, as DNA: TGTGCCTGGAGTGGAACAGGGGCCCCCAATCAGCCCCAGCATTTT. Full variable domain (outside the CDR3, taken from reference TRBV30 and TRBJ1-5): SQTIHQWPATLVQPVGSPLSLECTVEGTSNPNLYWYRQAAGRGLQLLFYSVGIGQISSEVPQNLSASRPQDRQFILSSKKLLLSDSGFYLCAWSGTGAPNQPQHFGDGTRLSIL.

V gene TRBV6-5 combines with J gene TRBJ2-3; unclear D gene. Deletions cut 4 bases from V and 4 bases from J, with 3 bases between. Germline lookup yields CDR1 MNHEY and CDR2 SVGAGI. The CDR3 runs 11 residues. The chain's CDR3 is CASSSADTQYF. The CDR3 DNA sequence: TGTGCCAGCAGTTCTGCAGATACGCAGTATTTT.